This entry concerns a single T cell receptor beta chain. Its specificity is not known. Germline V CDR1 and CDR2: LGHNA, YSLEER. The CDR3 is made up of 11 amino acids. V shed 3 bases and J shed 10 bases, with 7 bases lying between them. This specimen comes from a study of T cell responses to AZD1222 COVID-19 vaccine. Sequencing used immunoSEQ multiplex PCR; TCRdb keeps in-frame clones, though not all of them. The sample records more than 150,000 clones, just over 90% being singletons. Regarding the study as a whole: At 160-218 and 743-854, vaccine-associated CD4 TCRs were dominant, and they spanned spike. The sample set comprised mostly white British donors with more females, and clonal diversity was possibly underestimated. Increases in Spike-specific TCR breadth and depth were seen after two AZD1222 doses.

Sequencing was performed on peripheral blood, taken on day 0 of AZD1222 vaccination. This clonotype was obtained from an adult in good health. The chain links TRBV4-3 to TRBJ2-1, with D possibly being TRBD1 (5 bases). The CDR3 coding sequence is TGCGCCAGCAGCCAGGGGCCCGAGCAGTTCTTC. Translating gives CASSQGPEQFF.